Listed below are T cell receptor beta chains from one sample, sequenced in a study of T cell responses to AZD1222 COVID-19 vaccine. Sequenced by immunoSEQ multiplex PCR; TCRdb stores in-frame clones only, minus some. The sample includes 200,000 or so clones, over 80% of them seen just once. This sample comprised peripheral blood, obtained on day 0 of MenACWY control vaccination. These receptors were collected from an adult in good health. The CDR3 runs from the conserved cysteine through the conserved F or W. The D gene is left open where the match is weak. Size values are once, few and many counts, or a class for expanded clones, and some rows have none.

clone_size	cdr3_length	j_call	d_call	v_call	cdr3_nt	cdr3_aa
NA	16	TRBJ2-2	TRBD2	TRBV19	TGTGCCAGTCAAAATCCCGGGACTACAAACACCGGGGAGCTGTTTTTT	CASQNPGTTNTGELFF
NA	15	TRBJ2-2	TRBD1	TRBV6-5	TGTGCCAGCAGACCAGGACAGGTGTACACCGGGGAGCTGTTTTTT	CASRPGQVYTGELFF
NA	13	TRBJ1-1	NA	TRBV5-1	TGCGCCAGCAGCTTGGCGGGCGACCGGGGGGCTTTCTTT	CASSLAGDRGAFF
NA	14	TRBJ1-1	NA	TRBV6-2/TRBV6-3	TGTGCCAGCAGCCAGGACGGTGGGGGACCTGAAGCTTTCTTT	CASSQDGGGPEAFF
NA	16	TRBJ2-2	NA	TRBV6-5	TGTGCCAGCAGTTACTCGGGACTCCCCAAGGTGGAGGAGCTGTTTTTT	CASSYSGLPKVEELFF
few	14	TRBJ1-1	NA	TRBV18	TGTGCCAGCTCACCCTTATGGGTGAACACTGAAGCTTTCTTT	CASSPLWVNTEAFF
NA	14	TRBJ1-1	NA	TRBV14	TGTGCCAGCAGCCATCCCAGGGGTGGGACTGAAGCTTTCTTT	CASSHPRGGTEAFF
NA	15	TRBJ1-2	NA	TRBV5-1	TGCGCCAGCAGCCTCGGGGGCACAGCACAACATGGCTACACCTTC	CASSLGGTAQHGYTF
NA	14	TRBJ2-7	NA	TRBV10-3	TGTGCCATCAGCTTGGACGGCAGCTCCTACGAGCAGTACTTC	CAISLDGSSYEQYF
NA	16	TRBJ2-3	TRBD1	TRBV24-1	TGTGCCACCAGTGACCTTGGGACAGATTACACAGATACGCAGTATTTT	CATSDLGTDYTDTQYF
NA	15	TRBJ1-1	NA	TRBV2	TGTGCCAGCAGGGCCCTCGAACAGGGGAACACTGAAGCTTTCTTT	CASRALEQGNTEAFF
NA	14	TRBJ1-2	TRBD1	TRBV28	TGTGCCAGCAGTCCGGGACAGGGGGCAGGGGGCTACACCTTC	CASSPGQGAGGYTF
NA	13	TRBJ1-1	NA	TRBV7-2	TGTGCCAGCACCTTAGCAGGGAACACTGAAGCTTTCTTT	CASTLAGNTEAFF
NA	15	TRBJ1-5	NA	TRBV6-2/TRBV6-3	TGTGCCAGCAGTCTCGCGGACCCAGCAGCTCAGCCCCAGCATTTT	CASSLADPAAQPQHF
NA	13	TRBJ1-1	NA	TRBV7-9	TGTGCCAGCAATGTCGCATCGGACACTGAAGCTTTCTTT	CASNVASDTEAFF
NA	17	TRBJ1-6	NA	TRBV3-1/TRBV3-2	TGTGCCAGCAGCCAACCAGGGGCCACCTCCTATAATTCACCCCTCCACTTT	CASSQPGATSYNSPLHF
NA	15	TRBJ1-1	NA	TRBV28	TGTGCCAGCAGTTCCTCGTTCAGGGTCGAAGGTGAAGCTTTCTTT	CASSSSFRVEGEAFF
NA	15	TRBJ1-2	TRBD1	TRBV6-5	TGTGCCAGCACGGCCGGCCAGGGGGCTTTCTATGGCTACACCTTC	CASTAGQGAFYGYTF
NA	14	TRBJ1-2	NA	TRBV2	TGTGCCAGCAGTGCCAGGGGCCAAGACTATGGCTACACCTTC	CASSARGQDYGYTF
NA	15	TRBJ1-2	TRBD1	TRBV27	TGTGCCAGCAGTCCCGGGACAGGGGGATTCTATGGCTACACCTTC	CASSPGTGGFYGYTF
NA	15	TRBJ1-5	NA	TRBV7-9	TGTGCCAGCAGCTTAGCGACAGGCCCGTATCAGCCCCAGCATTTT	CASSLATGPYQPQHF
NA	12	TRBJ2-2	NA	TRBV28	TGTGCCAGCAGTCACGGCACCGGGGAGCTGTTTTTT	CASSHGTGELFF
NA	15	TRBJ2-7	NA	TRBV7-9	TGTGCCAGCAGCTTGAAGGGGGAACATCCCAACGAGCAGTACTTC	CASSLKGEHPNEQYF
NA	15	TRBJ2-7	NA	TRBV5-4	TGTGCCAGCAGCTTGCCAGGCAGGGCTCTCTACGAGCAGTACTTC	CASSLPGRALYEQYF
NA	12	TRBJ1-1	NA	TRBV7-9	TGTGCCAGCAGCCTAGTGAACACTGAAGCTTTCTTT	CASSLVNTEAFF
NA	12	TRBJ2-7	NA	TRBV30	TGTGCCTGGAATGCCGGAACCTACGAGCAGTACTTC	CAWNAGTYEQYF
NA	15	TRBJ2-7	NA	TRBV7-2	TGTGCCAGCAGCTTTCAGGGGGGCGGAACCTACGAGCAGTACTTC	CASSFQGGGTYEQYF
NA	14	TRBJ2-3	NA	TRBV7-2	TGTGCCAGCAGCTTAGTCATTAGCACAGATACGCAGTATTTT	CASSLVISTDTQYF
NA	15	TRBJ2-1	TRBD2	TRBV4-1	TGCGCCAGCAGCCAAGGACTAGCGGGAGGGATTGAGCAGTTCTTC	CASSQGLAGGIEQFF
NA	16	TRBJ2-3	TRBD2	TRBV7-9	TGTGCCAGCAGCTTAGCGGCTAGCGGGATCACAGATACGCAGTATTTT	CASSLAASGITDTQYF